A selection of T cell receptor beta chains follows, all from one sample in a study of cytomegalovirus exposure and HLA in healthy donors. TCRdb's copy holds only in-frame clones and misses some; the assay was immunoSEQ multiplex PCR. The sample carries fewer than 250,000 clones, about 77% recorded once. Sequenced input: PBMCs. These receptors all come from a young man in good health and CMV-seropositive. Each CDR3 is given with its conserved first and last residue.

J	V	CDR3
TRBJ2-1	TRBV11-1	CASSRRVAGGYNEQFF
TRBJ2-1	TRBV4-3	CASSQEKRVTEQFF
TRBJ2-2	TRBV19	CASRQTGVNTGELFF
TRBJ2-2	TRBV28	CASIRGTTRGELFF
TRBJ1-1	TRBV27	CASSSGQGTMNTEAFF
TRBJ2-3	TRBV9	CASSPGVSSGKGDTQYF
TRBJ2-6	TRBV30	CAWSVGTGFGANVLTF
TRBJ1-5	TRBV15	CATSRDEEAGNSNQPQHF
TRBJ1-1	TRBV4-3	CASSHALSSTNTEAFF
TRBJ2-3	TRBV2	CASSRTGSTDTQYF
TRBJ2-7	TRBV5-8	CASSQTYEQYF
TRBJ2-1	TRBV30	CAWSPDSSYNEQFF
TRBJ2-7	TRBV28	CAGTLPQTYEQYF
TRBJ2-7	TRBV7-3	CASSLMGGRIYEQYF
TRBJ2-7	TRBV6-5	CASSFGTISYEQYF
TRBJ2-5	TRBV27	CASSPVRGHGGKTQYF
TRBJ2-1	TRBV6-5	CASSLQGGPGNEQFF
TRBJ2-2	TRBV19	CASSRKRTGATLFNTGELFF
TRBJ2-7	TRBV28	CASSPSDRITYEQYF
TRBJ2-3	TRBV4-2	CASSQVPKDTFTDTQYF
TRBJ2-3	TRBV11-3	CASSQGMDTQYF
TRBJ2-1	TRBV18	CASSPSGRALGKQFF
TRBJ2-2	TRBV4-3	CASSHPGTSGVNTGELFF
TRBJ2-1	TRBV10-3	CAITPGTSLNNEQFF
TRBJ1-5	TRBV15	CATSRDSPGDQPQHF
TRBJ2-3	TRBV2	CASKEGPADTQYF
TRBJ2-7	TRBV19	CASSTFGASGGPYEQYF
TRBJ2-7	TRBV9	CASSVGTGKAYEQYF
TRBJ1-1	TRBV7-8	CASSLLGRANTEAFF
TRBJ2-2	TRBV5-4	CASSFRETGELFF
TRBJ2-5	TRBV4-3	CASSQGVLETQYF
TRBJ1-5	TRBV27	CASSSQGQVGGQPQHF
TRBJ1-4	TRBV7-9	CASSLELVTNEKLFF
TRBJ1-5	TRBV5-1	CASSLVPGSNQPQHF
TRBJ2-1	TRBV29-1	CSVEALEAYNEQFF
TRBJ1-2	TRBV6-5	CASSPRQGHGYTF
TRBJ2-5	TRBV7-7	CASSLGRLVRGETQYF
TRBJ2-5	TRBV6-4	CASTETQYF
TRBJ2-2	TRBV19	CASSIRLAGVRNTGELFF
TRBJ2-1	TRBV2	CAQQGAGEQFF
TRBJ2-2	TRBV4-2	CASSLVSSGGNTGELFF
TRBJ2-3	TRBV15	CATRVAGRATSTDTQYF
TRBJ2-2	TRBV5-5	CASSLRRERYPGELFF
TRBJ2-6	TRBV2	CASKTGNSGANVLTF
TRBJ1-1	TRBV27	CASSLTQGNTEAFF
TRBJ2-2	TRBV7-7	CASSKGLAGANTGELFF
TRBJ2-7	TRBV7-9	CASSLAGSSYEQYF
TRBJ2-6	TRBV5-1	CASSLGQGSGANVLTF
TRBJ2-1	TRBV6-5	CASSYGQPAGNEQFF
TRBJ1-3	TRBV14	CASRGNGAGNTIYF
TRBJ2-1	TRBV7-3	CATVGPREVAGSDEQFF
TRBJ2-1	TRBV29-1	CSAVGTGRHEQFF
TRBJ2-3	TRBV11-1	CANSSSQQGDTQYF
TRBJ1-1	TRBV11-1	CASSRGQVMNTEAFF
TRBJ2-7	TRBV9	CASSATGGSSYEQYF